The 11 T cell receptor beta chains listed next were all sequenced from one sample in a study of PD-1 blockade in classical Hodgkin lymphoma. The protocol was immunoSEQ multiplex PCR, while the TCRdb copy is restricted to in-frame clones and leaves out a portion. The table lists 70,000 to 85,000 clones, approximately 94% of them singletons. Each patient's relapse followed autologous stem cell transplantation, and brentuximab vedotin exposure varied. The source was peripheral blood mononuclear cells (PBMCs), collected at baseline. The receptor source for this set is a human donor with classical Hodgkin lymphoma.

The chain links TRBV28 to TRBJ2-7, with D hard to call. This CDR3 spans 14 amino acids. V lost 3 bases to trimming and J lost 3 bases, with 12 bases between them. The germline gives CDR1 MDHEN, CDR2 SYDVKM. The CDR3 protein is CASSFQQFRYEQYF. The DNA for the CDR3 is TGTGCCAGCAGTTTCCAACAATTTCGCTACGAGCAGTACTTC.

The count of this clone is one. The chain combines TRBV28 with TRBJ1-5; D perhaps matches TRBD1 (6 bases). There are 15 residues in the CDR3. The germline V gene has CDR1 MDHEN and CDR2 SYDVKM. Trimming removed 5 bases at V and 0 bases at J, with 11 bases between. CDR3 nucleotides: TGTGCCAGCAGTCCGGGACAACTTAGCAATCAGCCCCAGCATTTT. The encoded protein is CASSPGQLSNQPQHF.

The chain is built from TRBV2 and TRBJ1-1, with 9 bases that match TRBD1. CDR3 size: 16 residues. Looked up from germline, CDR1 is SNHLY and CDR2 is FYNNEI. V shed 3 bases, J shed 4 bases, and the junction held 9 bases outside the gene matches. The CDR3 bases are TGTGCCAGCAGTGACCCGACAGGGGGGGCGGTCACTGAAGCTTTCTTT. It is translated as CASSDPTGGAVTEAFF.

The rearrangement links TRBV11-3 to TRBJ2-3; TRBD2 aligns across 9 bases. Germline V gene sequence: CDR1 SGHNT, CDR2 YENEEA. The CDR3 loop spans 16 amino acids. V was clipped by 1 base and J by 4 bases; unmatched bases: 6. CDR3 in amino acids: CASSLGGGGASDTQYF. The CDR3 DNA follows: TGTGCCAGCAGCTTAGGTGGCGGGGGGGCATCAGATACGCAGTATTTT.

This chain joins TRBV21-1 and TRBJ1-2. TRBV21-1 is a recognized pseudogene. The CDR3 extends over 16 amino acids. The CDR3, as DNA: TGTGCCAGCAGCAAACGGGGGGGCGGAGGATTCTATGGCTACACCTTC. Translating it yields CASSKRGGGGFYGYTF.

V and J are TRBV7-9 and TRBJ2-5, with a weak D call TRBD2 (5 bases). Germline V gene data show CDR1 as SEHNR and CDR2 as FQNEAQ (reference sequence). Trimming took 2 bases from V and 4 from J, leaving 17 bases between them. The CDR3 is 16 amino acids. The CDR3 DNA is TGTGCCAGCAGCTTATCGTCCTTACTAGAGGCAGAGACCCAGTACTTC. Encoded protein: CASSLSSLLEAETQYF. Filled out from reference TRBV7-9 and TRBJ2-5, the complete variable domain reads DTGVSQNPRHKITKRGQNVTFRCDPISEHNRLYWYRQTLGQGPEFLTYFQNEAQLEKSRLLSDRFSAERPKGSFSTLEIQRTEQGDSAMYLCASSLSSLLEAETQYFGPGTRLLVL.

J is TRBJ1-1 and V is TRBV15, with D unresolved. Germline V gene data show CDR1 as LNHNV and CDR2 as YYDKDF (reference sequence). CDR3 length equals 14 residues. V was shortened by 5 bases and J by 0 bases, with 10 bases between the two germline ends. Written as DNA, the CDR3 is TGTGCCACCAGCGTGGTTGATTTGAACACTGAAGCTTTCTTT. This translates into CATSVVDLNTEAFF.

This clone was counted once. The V gene is TRBV18, the J gene TRBJ1-6, with a weak D call TRBD1 (5 bases). This CDR3 contains 18 residues. Looked up from germline, CDR1 is KGHSH and CDR2 is LQKENI. Trimming pared 3 bases from V and 7 bases from J, leaving 22 bases between. CDR3 amino acids: CASSPTNQFGGTNSPLHF. Written as DNA, the CDR3 is TGTGCCAGCTCACCTACAAATCAGTTCGGGGGTACGAATTCACCCCTCCACTTT. Full variable domain (rest looked up from reference TRBV18 and TRBJ1-6): NAGVMQNPRHLVRRRGQEARLRCSPMKGHSHVYWYRQLPEEGLKFMVYLQKENIIDESGMPKERFSAEFPKEGPSILRIQQVVRGDSAAYFCASSPTNQFGGTNSPLHFGNGTRLTVT.

The chain combines TRBV30 with TRBJ2-7, with D perhaps matching TRBD1 (5 bases). This CDR3 spans 13 amino acids. The germline V gene encodes CDR1 GTSNPN and CDR2 SVGIG (reference sequence). Trimming shortened V by 3 bases and J by 3 bases, and 12 bases separated the two germline ends. Written as DNA, the CDR3 is TGTGCCTGGAGACAAGGGGCGATCTACGAGCAGTACTTC. As protein: CAWRQGAIYEQYF.

The chain carries TRBV9 and TRBJ2-2; D not certain. CDR3 length equals 15 residues. In germline, CDR1 is SGDLS, CDR2 YYNGEE. Trimming took 0 bases from V and 4 from J, leaving 10 bases between them. CDR3 sequence: CASSVADGGTGELFF. The CDR3 DNA follows: TGTGCCAGCAGCGTAGCTGACGGTGGCACCGGGGAGCTGTTTTTT.

The CDR3 sequence is CASSFHPRKPSGANVLTF. CDR3 in DNA: TGTGCCAGCAGCTTCCACCCACGGAAACCCTCTGGGGCCAACGTCCTGACTTTC. This rearrangement joins TRBV7-3 to TRBJ2-6, with D uncertain. The CDR3 loop spans 18 amino acids. Trimming took 3 bases from V and 0 from J, leaving 15 bases between them. CDR1 is SGHTA, CDR2 FQGTGA, per germline.